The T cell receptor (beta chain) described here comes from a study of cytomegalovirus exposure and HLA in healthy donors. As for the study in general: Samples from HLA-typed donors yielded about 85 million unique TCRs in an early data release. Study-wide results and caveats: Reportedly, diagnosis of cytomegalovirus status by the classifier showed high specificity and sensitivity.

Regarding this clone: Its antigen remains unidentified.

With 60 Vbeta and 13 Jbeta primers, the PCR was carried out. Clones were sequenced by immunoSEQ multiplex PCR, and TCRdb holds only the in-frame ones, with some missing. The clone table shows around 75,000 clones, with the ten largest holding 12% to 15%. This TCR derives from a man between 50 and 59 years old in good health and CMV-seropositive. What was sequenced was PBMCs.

CDR3 sequence (DNA): TGTGCCAGCAGCCGGGAGACTAACTATGGCTACACCTTC. As protein: CASSRETNYGYTF. The chain joins TRBV9 to TRBJ1-2; D ambiguous. The CDR3 consists of 13 residues. V shed 4 bases and J shed 0 bases, with 7 bases lying between them. Germline V CDR1 and CDR2: SGDLS, YYNGEE.